The 25 T cell receptor beta chains below come from one sample, sequenced in a study of spatial heterogeneity in lung cancer. TCRdb recomputed calls from the 5' RACE reads with MiXCR, one row per CDR3 protein. Of several thousand distinct CDR3 sequences detected, roughly 24% appear once; the ten largest clones hold roughly 26%. Time point specified: sample taken at primary tumor resection. Unsorted samples of tumor, nontumor lung or frozen PBMC had their whole RNA sequenced. The source material was PBMCs, sampled at surgery. All receptors come from a female donor with early-stage non-small cell lung cancer.

For this clonotype: This beta chain appears as a stray read in a library generated for alpha chains; its size is not informative. The chain links TRBV29-1 to TRBJ2-1; no definite D call. The germline V gene has CDR1 SQVTM and CDR2 ANQGSEA. Trimming cost V 3 bases and J 4 bases, with 7 bases left between them. The CDR3 totals 12 residues. Here the CDR3 DNA reads TGCAGCGTTGATATGGGTTACAATGAGCAGTTCTTC. It encodes CSVDMGYNEQFF.

This clonotype is medium-sized within its sample. Since it is a stray read in a library aimed at alpha chains, this beta chain has a size that is not meaningful. This chain uses TRBV7-3 with TRBJ2-1; 11 bases match TRBD2. J was trimmed by 4 bases and V by 5 bases; bases with no gene match: 10. Per germline, CDR1 SGHTA and CDR2 FQGTGA. CDR3 size: 17 residues. In DNA, the CDR3 is TGTGCCAGCAGCAGCCATGCCGGGACTAGCGGATACAATGAGCAGTTCTTC. Its translation is CASSSHAGTSGYNEQFF.

About this clonotype itself: The library was built for alpha chains, so this beta chain is an off-target read and its size means little. This rearrangement joins TRBV20-1 to TRBJ2-7; no firm D call. This CDR3 region has 13 residues. Trimming removed 2 bases at V and 3 bases at J, with 11 bases between. Germline V lookup: CDR1 DFQATT, CDR2 SNEGSKA (reference sequence). The CDR3 nucleotides are TGCAGTGCTAGAACGACGGCAGGCTACGAGCAGTACTTC. Residues: CSARTTAGYEQYF.

Within the sample, this clonotype is medium-sized. This beta chain is off target for a library built for alpha chains, so its abundance means little. This rearrangement joins TRBV9 to TRBJ2-3, with TRBD2 identical over 14 bases. Germline CDR1 reads SGDLS; CDR2 reads YYNGEE. The CDR3 is 17 residues long. Trimming cost V 4 bases and J 4 bases; bases outside gene matches: 8. The CDR3 region has the DNA TGTGCCAGCAGCCTCCGACTAGCGGGAGGGCCTGCAGATACGCAGTATTTT. Its protein product is CASSLRLAGGPADTQYF.

Details on this clonotype: The library was prepared for alpha chains; this beta chain is a stray read, so its frequency means little. This chain links TRBV5-1 with TRBJ2-2; D is unclear. The germline V gene has CDR1 SGHRS and CDR2 YFSETQ. Trimming left V 0 bases short and J 4 bases short, with 10 bases between. The CDR3 loop spans 15 amino acids. The CDR3 protein is CASSLAPPGTGELFF. The CDR3 DNA reads TGCGCCAGCAGCTTGGCTCCTCCCGGCACCGGGGAGCTGTTTTTT. Full variable domain (missing parts from reference TRBV5-1 and TRBJ2-2): KAGVTQTPRYLIKTRGQQVTLSCSPISGHRSVSWYQQTPGQGLQFLFEYFSETQRNKGNFPGRFSGRQFSNSRSEMNVSTLELGDSALYLCASSLAPPGTGELFFGEGSRLTVL.

This clonotype was seen a few times. This beta chain is a stray sequence in a library constructed for alpha chains; its clone size is not meaningful. The genes are TRBV20-1 and TRBJ2-5; no clear D. Trimming left V 6 bases short and J 3 bases short, with 17 bases between. The V gene's germline CDR1 is DFQATT and CDR2 SNEGSKA (reference sequence). The CDR3 length is 14 residues. The CDR3 DNA sequence: TGCAGTGCGGAACCCTACGGAACAGAAGAGACCCAGTACTTC. Protein: CSAEPYGTEETQYF.

As regards this clonotype: Because the library targeted alpha chains, this beta chain is an off-target read whose size means little. The chain links TRBV12-3 or TRBV12-4 to TRBJ1-5; tentative D call: TRBD1 (5 bases). The CDR3 is 14 amino acids. Trimming left V 2 bases short and J 4 bases short, with 9 bases between. CDR3 coding DNA: TGTGCCAGCAGTTTAACGGACATAAATCAGCCCCAGCATTTT. It encodes CASSLTDINQPQHF.

This clonotype was picked up a small number of times. This beta chain appears as a stray read in a library generated for alpha chains; its size is not informative. This sequence joins TRBV19 and TRBJ2-1; D ambiguous. Trimming left V 7 bases short and J 5 bases short, with 15 bases between. CDR3 length: 14 residues. Germline V gene data show CDR1 as LNHDA and CDR2 as SQIVND (reference sequence). CDR3 amino acids: CASTLVGRNNEQFF. The CDR3 nucleotides read TGTGCCAGTACCCTAGTCGGGCGGAACAATGAGCAGTTCTTC.

Concerning this clonotype: This beta chain slipped into a library made for alpha chains as a stray read, so its size is not meaningful. This sequence joins TRBV7-9 and TRBJ2-1; D is ambiguous. Trimming removed 6 bases at V and 9 bases at J, with 12 bases between. Germline CDR1 is SEHNR and CDR2 is FQNEAQ (reference sequence). This CDR3 contains 12 residues. The CDR3 coding sequence is TGTGCCAGCAGGCCCCCGTCTGCTGAGCAGTTCTTC. Translation: CASRPPSAEQFF.

In its sample, this clonotype was seen a few times. Little can be read into the size of this beta chain, an off-target read in a library designed for alpha chains. This sequence joins TRBV7-2 and TRBJ2-7, with TRBD2 matching over 9 bases. V lost 3 bases, J lost 1 base, and 4 bases stayed unmatched. CDR1 and CDR2 from the germline V gene are SGHTA and FQGNSA. The CDR3 runs 15 residues. CDR3 in DNA: TGTGCCAGCAGCTTGCGTAGCGGGGGTTCCTACGAGCAGTACTTC. Its protein product is CASSLRSGGSYEQYF.

This clonotype has only a few counts. The library was prepared for alpha chains; this beta chain is a stray read, so its frequency means little. The rearrangement links TRBV11-2 to TRBJ2-1; a weak D match, TRBD2 (6 bases). This CDR3 region has 12 residues. Germline CDR1 SGHAT, CDR2 FQNNGV. The V gene lost 6 bases and the J gene lost 9 bases, with 12 bases spanning the gap. CDR3: CASRAVGGEQFF. DNA for the CDR3: TGTGCCAGCAGGGCAGTCGGGGGTGAGCAGTTCTTC.

This clonotype was counted only a few times. This beta chain slipped into a library made for alpha chains as a stray read, so its size is not meaningful. The chain recombines TRBV20-1 with TRBJ2-1; D is unclear. Germline CDR1 reads DFQATT; CDR2 reads SNEGSKA (reference sequence). This CDR3 region has 12 residues. The CDR3 nucleotides read TGCACACCAGGAAGCTCCTACAATGAGCAGTTCTTC. Translation: CTPGSSYNEQFF.

A word on this clonotype: For a library built for alpha chains, this beta chain is a stray read; little rests on its size. The chain employs TRBV4-1 and TRBJ2-7; unclear D gene. Germline V gives CDR1 MGHRA, CDR2 YSYEKL. The V end lost 0 bases, the J end lost 1 base, and 7 bases lay between the germline ends. The CDR3 has 14 residues. The CDR3 reads CASSQDGLSYEQYF. DNA of the CDR3: TGCGCCAGCAGCCAAGACGGATTATCCTACGAGCAGTACTTC.

Note on this clonotype: This sequence may be a read error, since a much larger clone differs from it by one base. The size of this beta chain means little, since it is a stray read in a library made for alpha chains. V is TRBV9 and J is TRBJ2-3; TRBD2 matches 14 bases. CDR1 is SGDLS, CDR2 YYNGEE, per germline. CDR3 length: 17 residues. CDR3 sequence: CASSLRLAGGPADTPYF. CDR3 nucleotide sequence: TGTGCCAGCAGCCTCCGACTAGCGGGAGGGCCTGCAGATACGCCGTATTTT.

About this clonotype itself: This beta chain appears as a stray read in a library generated for alpha chains; its size is not informative. The rearrangement links TRBV9 to TRBJ1-4; 8 nucleotides line up with TRBD1. Losses at the gene ends were 7 bases for V and 6 bases for J; bases not matched to a gene: 5. The CDR3 runs to 13 residues. The V gene's germline CDR1 is SGDLS and CDR2 YYNGEE. CDR3 DNA: TGTGCCAGCGGACAGGGTCGGGATGAAAAACTGTTTTTT. It yields the protein CASGQGRDEKLFF.

This clonotype is medium-sized. This beta chain lies outside the target of a library built for alpha chains; its clone size means little. The genes are TRBV19 and TRBJ2-7; D unresolved. Germline-derived CDR1 and CDR2 are LNHDA and SQIVND (reference sequence). V was pared by 3 bases and J by 4 bases, with 10 bases between. The CDR3 covers 13 residues. The CDR3 loop reads CASSMRFPYEQYF. CDR3 DNA sequence: TGTGCCAGTAGTATGCGGTTCCCTTACGAGCAGTACTTC.

This clonotype ranks as medium-sized. A library made for alpha chains picked up this beta chain off target, so its size means little. The chain has TRBV7-2 and TRBJ2-3; 7 bases are shared with TRBD1. From germline, CDR1 is SGHTA and CDR2 FQGNSA. This CDR3 has 14 residues. J gave up 4 bases and V 8 bases, and 9 bases lay outside the gene matches. CDR3 nucleotides: TGTGCCAGCGGCCTACACACAGGGGCAGATACGCAGTATTTT. Amino acids: CASGLHTGADTQYF. Complete variable domain (other parts from reference TRBV7-2 and TRBJ2-3): GAGVSQSPSNKVTEKGKDVELRCDPISGHTALYWYRQSLGQGLEFLIYFQGNSAPDKSGLPSDRFSAERTGGSVSTLTIQRTQQEDSAVYLCASGLHTGADTQYFGPGTRLTVL.

This clonotype is labeled as medium-sized (0.01 to 0.1%). This beta chain represents an off-target read in a library built for alpha chains; its size is of limited meaning. V and J are TRBV7-9 and TRBJ2-7, with unresolved D. From germline, CDR1 is SEHNR and CDR2 FQNEAQ (reference sequence). The CDR3 spans 14 residues. V was trimmed by 1 base and J by 6 bases, leaving 13 bases between them. CDR3 coding DNA: TGTGCCAGCAGCTTAGTTAGGTCCAGCTCCGAGCAGTACTTC. Translating it yields CASSLVRSSSEQYF. The variable domain in full, with the rest retrieved from reference TRBV7-9 and TRBJ2-7, is DTGVSQNPRHKITKRGQNVTFRCDPISEHNRLYWYRQTLGQGPEFLTYFQNEAQLEKSRLLSDRFSAERPKGSFSTLEIQRTEQGDSAMYLCASSLVRSSSEQYFGPGTRLTVT.

This clonotype was counted only a few times. In a library made to pick up alpha chains, this beta chain is a stray read with a size that means little. The chain is built from TRBV6-2 or TRBV6-3 and TRBJ1-5; no clear D gene. Trimming left V 2 bases short and J 2 bases short, with 7 bases between. The CDR3 consists of 14 residues. Germline V gene data show CDR1 as MNHEY and CDR2 as SVGEGT. CDR3 residues: CASSYGTGNQPQHF. CDR3 nucleotide sequence: TGTGCCAGCAGTTACGGAACAGGCAATCAGCCCCAGCATTTT.

Turning to this clonotype: This beta chain is an off-target read within a library intended for alpha chains, so its frequency means little. The V gene is TRBV10-1, the J gene TRBJ2-1, with TRBD2 matching 7 bases. From germline, CDR1 is WNHNN and CDR2 SYGVQD (reference sequence). With 4 bases clipped from V and 10 bases from J, the junction kept 16 bases outside the gene matches. The CDR3 loop spans 16 amino acids. CDR3: CASSGPEDCRGEEQFF. The CDR3 nucleotides read TGCGCCAGCAGTGGACCCGAAGACTGCCGGGGGGAGGAGCAGTTCTTC.

This clonotype is medium-sized in the sample. This beta chain slipped into a library made for alpha chains as a stray read, so its size is not meaningful. This chain uses TRBV6-6 with TRBJ2-7; 11 bases map to TRBD2. Germline CDR1 reads MNHNY; CDR2 reads SVGAGI (reference sequence). The ends lost 6 bases at V and 4 bases at J; junction bases unmatched: 5. The CDR3 consists of 14 residues. The CDR3 nucleotides are TGTGCCAGCAGCCCGACTAGCGGGGAGTACGAGCAGTACTTC. It codes for CASSPTSGEYEQYF.

In the case of this clonotype: A library prepared for alpha chains yielded this beta chain as an off-target read; its size is of little meaning. This sequence joins TRBV7-2 and TRBJ2-7; D remains unclear. Germline V gene lookup returns CDR1 SGHTA and CDR2 FQGNSA. This CDR3 is built from 13 residues. V was shortened by 2 bases and J by 3 bases, with 8 bases between the two germline ends. The CDR3 here is CASSLRRNYEQYF. The CDR3 DNA reads TGTGCCAGCAGCTTACGGCGGAACTACGAGCAGTACTTC.

Worth noting for this clonotype: Found in a library prepared for alpha chains, this beta chain is an off-target read, and its abundance has little meaning. The chain combines TRBV7-3 with TRBJ2-1; D might be TRBD1 (6 bases). CDR1 and CDR2 (germline): SGHTA, FQGTGA. This CDR3 contains 14 residues. V was trimmed by 5 bases and J by 3 bases, leaving 11 bases between them. The CDR3 coding sequence is TGTGCCAGCAGCGCCGGGACATTCTACAATGAGCAGTTCTTC. This encodes CASSAGTFYNEQFF.

As regards this clonotype: This beta chain lies outside the target of a library built for alpha chains; its clone size means little. The V call is TRBV24-1, the J call TRBJ2-1; D gene ambiguous. Germline V CDR1 and CDR2: KGHDR, SFDVKD. The CDR3 is made up of 11 amino acids. Trimming took off 3 bases at V and 10 bases at J, with 6 bases between the two ends. CDR3 bases: TGTGCCACCAGTGATGGCGAGGAGCAGTTCTTC. Translated: CATSDGEEQFF.

With regard to this clonotype: Because the library targeted alpha chains, this beta chain is an off-target read whose size means little. The rearrangement uses TRBV9 and TRBJ1-1; D is uncertain. Trimming cost V 5 bases and J 4 bases, with 9 bases left between them. Germline lookup yields CDR1 SGDLS and CDR2 YYNGEE. The CDR3 spans 12 residues. CDR3 protein: CASRKVGTEAFF. The CDR3 DNA is TGTGCCAGCAGAAAGGTGGGCACTGAAGCTTTCTTT.